The 27 T cell receptor beta chains given below trace back to one sample, sequenced in a study of cytomegalovirus exposure and HLA in healthy donors. The PCR used 60 Vbeta and 13 Jbeta primers. Data came from immunoSEQ multiplex PCR; TCRdb stores just in-frame clones and leaves some out. The sample carries approximately 220,000 clones, approximately 81% recorded once. Sequencing was performed on PBMCs. Receptor source: a man between 25 and 39 years old in good health and CMV-seronegative.

This clone has more than one count but fewer than ten. The chain has TRBV28 and TRBJ1-4; D is uncertain. Germline CDR1 and CDR2: MDHEN and SYDVKM. V was cut by 6 bases and J by 2 bases, with 10 bases left in between. This CDR3 region has 14 residues. CDR3 amino acids: CASSAVGTNEKLFF. Here the CDR3 DNA reads TGTGCCAGCAGCGCCGTCGGGACTAATGAAAAACTGTTTTTT.

V gene TRBV27 combines with J gene TRBJ1-2; D unclear. Germline V gene data show CDR1 as MNHEY and CDR2 as SMNVEV (reference sequence). The germline V and J ends were trimmed by 6 bases and 1 base, with 24 bases remaining between them. CDR3 length: 18 residues. As DNA, the CDR3 is TGTGCCAGCAGCCTTAAGGCCCGGTCCCGGGGTCTTAACTATGGCTACACCTTC. It translates to CASSLKARSRGLNYGYTF.

This chain links TRBV21-1 with TRBJ2-7; the tabulated D call, TRBD1, remains unverified against the DNA. TRBV21-1 counts as a pseudogene. This CDR3 has 15 residues. CDR3 bases: TGTGCCAGCAGCAAACAGAAGGGGGACTCCTACGAGCAGTACTTC. Its protein is CASSKQKGDSYEQYF.

CDR3: CASSLTPAADNSYEQYF. CDR3 DNA sequence: TGTGCCAGCAGCTTAACCCCCGCCGCGGACAACTCCTACGAGCAGTACTTC. This chain connects TRBV7-3 to TRBJ2-7; perhaps TRBD1 as D (5 bases). The CDR3 spans 17 residues. Germline CDR1 reads SGHTA; CDR2 reads FQGTGA. The V gene lost 0 bases and the J gene lost 0 bases, with 15 bases spanning the gap. The variable domain in full, completed from reference TRBV7-3 and TRBJ2-7, reads GAGVSQTPSNKVTEKGKYVELRCDPISGHTALYWYRQSLGQGPEFLIYFQGTGAADDSGLPNDRFFAVRPEGSVSTLKIQRTERGDSAVYLCASSLTPAADNSYEQYFGPGTRLTVT.

The chain couples TRBV7-3 to TRBJ2-3; 9 bases match TRBD1. With 5 bases clipped from V and 5 bases from J, the junction kept 11 bases outside the gene matches. CDR1 is SGHTA, CDR2 FQGTGA, per germline. The CDR3 loop spans 16 amino acids. The CDR3 spells CASSTSGTGRGDTQYF. The DNA for the CDR3 is TGTGCCAGCAGCACTTCCGGGACAGGGAGGGGAGATACGCAGTATTTT.

The chain has TRBV4-1 and TRBJ2-2; D possibly corresponds to TRBD2 (5 bases). This CDR3 spans 16 amino acids. Trimming pared 3 bases from V and 4 bases from J, leaving 15 bases between. CDR1 and CDR2 from the germline V gene are MGHRA and YSYEKL. The CDR3 DNA sequence: TGCGCCAGCAGCCAGGGTACTAGTAGGGCCACCGGGGAGCTGTTTTTT. Amino acid sequence: CASSQGTSRATGELFF.

V usage is TRBV11-2 and J usage is TRBJ1-1, with D tentatively TRBD1 (6 bases). V shed 5 bases and J shed 5 bases, with 15 bases lying between them. Germline V gene data show CDR1 as SGHAT and CDR2 as FQNNGV. This CDR3 is built from 14 residues. CDR3 sequence reads: CASSLPTGSTEAFF. CDR3 sequence (DNA): TGTGCCAGCAGCCTCCCGACAGGTTCTACTGAAGCTTTCTTT.

The rearrangement uses TRBV6-1 and TRBJ2-7, with a tentative D call TRBD2 (7 bases). The CDR3 sequence is 15 residues long. Germline V CDR1 and CDR2: MNHNS, SASEGT. Between the trimmed V and J ends, which lost 6 bases and 5 bases, there was a span of 20 bases. CDR3 sequence (DNA): TGTGCCAGCAGAGGAGGGGGGGTTTCTCGCAACGAGCAGTACTTC. It is translated as CASRGGGVSRNEQYF.

The chain recombines TRBV18 with TRBJ2-3, with 8 bases matching TRBD1. There are 14 residues in the CDR3. The V and J ends lost 5 bases and 3 bases, in that order; junction bases with no gene match: 4. The germline V gene has CDR1 KGHSH and CDR2 LQKENI. This CDR3 reads CASSIGQGTDTQYF. CDR3 coding DNA: TGTGCCAGCTCAATAGGACAGGGAACAGATACGCAGTATTTT.

CDR3 bases: TGCGCCAGCAGCTTGGAAGTGGACAGCCTCTACGAGCAGTACTTC. Amino acid sequence: CASSLEVDSLYEQYF. The chain employs TRBV5-1 and TRBJ2-7, with D possibly TRBD1 on 6 matching bases. CDR1 SGHRS and CDR2 YFSETQ come from the germline V gene. Between the trimmed V and J ends, which lost 0 bases and 3 bases, there was a span of 13 bases. The CDR3 loop spans 15 amino acids.

This chain joins TRBV27 and TRBJ1-1, with TRBD1 identical over 10 bases. CDR1 is MNHEY, CDR2 SMNVEV, per germline (reference sequence). Unmatched junction bases numbered 8, after V lost 6 bases and J lost 1 base. CDR3 length equals 16 residues. In DNA, the CDR3 is TGTGCCAGCAGCCAGGGACAGGGGACGGAGAACACTGAAGCTTTCTTT. Its protein product is CASSQGQGTENTEAFF.

This clone has a single count. V usage is TRBV27 and J usage is TRBJ1-2; 8 bases align to TRBD1. The CDR3 spans 16 residues. Trimming cost V 5 bases and J 0 bases; bases outside gene matches: 8. Germline V gene data show CDR1 as MNHEY and CDR2 as SMNVEV (reference sequence). CDR3 bases: TGTGCCAGCAGTACCCGACAGGGGTCAGCTAACTATGGCTACACCTTC. Translating gives CASSTRQGSANYGYTF.

The chain links TRBV5-1 to TRBJ1-2; 11 nucleotides line up with TRBD1. The CDR3 is 14 amino acids. The V segment lost 5 bases and the J segment 5 bases; nucleotides outside the gene matches: 5. Looked up from germline, CDR1 is SGHRS and CDR2 is YFSETQ. The CDR3 nucleotides read TGCGCCAGCAGTTCGGGACAGGGGGAGTATGGCTACACCTTC. It encodes CASSSGQGEYGYTF.

The chain couples TRBV23-1 to TRBJ1-5; the D gene is possibly TRBD1 (5 bases). TRBV23-1 is an ORF, and what it does is uncertain. V lost 0 bases, J lost 5 bases, and 23 bases lay in between. The CDR3 runs 19 residues. The CDR3, as DNA: TGCGCCAGCAGTCAATCGATGTTTCGGACACCTCACCGGGATCAGCCCCAGCATTTT. Protein product: CASSQSMFRTPHRDQPQHF.

This chain's CDR3 is CATSRGLPTLWLEKLFF. The CDR3 bases are TGTGCCACCAGCAGAGGACTACCGACTTTGTGGTTAGAAAAACTGTTTTTT. This sequence joins TRBV15 and TRBJ1-4; D unresolved. The CDR3 has 17 residues. Germline V gene sequence: CDR1 LNHNV, CDR2 YYDKDF (reference sequence). Trimming shortened V by 1 base and J by 8 bases, and 20 bases separated the two germline ends.

This clone was counted only a few times. Other DNA sequences within the sample encode an identical CDR3. The J gene is TRBJ2-7, the V gene TRBV18; 7 positions agree with TRBD2. Trimming removed 3 bases from V and 0 bases from J; junction bases left unmatched: 2. The germline V gene encodes CDR1 KGHSH and CDR2 LQKENI. CDR3 length: 14 residues. Here the CDR3 DNA reads TGTGCCAGCTCACCGGGGGGGAGCTCCTACGAGCAGTACTTC. Encoded protein: CASSPGGSSYEQYF.

J is TRBJ1-1 and V is TRBV6-5; TRBD1 agrees at 8 bases. The CDR3 is made up of 14 amino acids. The ends lost 6 bases at V and 0 bases at J; junction bases unmatched: 3. The germline gives CDR1 MNHEY, CDR2 SVGAGI. As DNA, the CDR3 is TGTGCCAGCAGCCGACAGGGGCTGAACACTGAAGCTTTCTTT. As protein: CASSRQGLNTEAFF.

The V gene is TRBV27, the J gene TRBJ2-2; possibly TRBD1 for D (6 bases). The V gene's germline CDR1 is MNHEY and CDR2 SMNVEV (reference sequence). Between the trimmed V and J ends, which lost 2 bases and 4 bases, there was a span of 17 bases. CDR3 length equals 17 residues. This chain's CDR3 is CASSLGAGARGTGELFF. The CDR3 bases are TGTGCCAGCAGTTTAGGGGCAGGGGCCAGGGGCACCGGGGAGCTGTTTTTT.

The chain recombines TRBV5-1 with TRBJ2-2; 8 bases are a match to TRBD2. Germline V gives CDR1 SGHRS, CDR2 YFSETQ. V shed 2 bases and J 4 bases; nucleotides not matched to a gene: 4. The CDR3 length is 15 residues. The CDR3 DNA is TGCGCCAGCAGCTTTTTCGGGGGGGCCACCGGGGAGCTGTTTTTT. It codes for CASSFFGGATGELFF.

The chain is built from TRBV2 and TRBJ2-7; no firm D call. There are 12 residues in the CDR3. V was trimmed by 6 bases and J by 4 bases, leaving 10 bases between them. Germline assignment: CDR1 SNHLY and CDR2 FYNNEI. The CDR3 DNA reads as TGTGCCAGCAGCGATGAACGGTACGAGCAGTACTTC. It translates to CASSDERYEQYF. Full variable domain (outside the CDR3, taken from reference TRBV2 and TRBJ2-7): EPEVTQTPSHQVTQMGQEVILRCVPISNHLYFYWYRQILGQKVEFLVSFYNNEISEKSEIFDDQFSVERPDGSNFTLKIRSTKLEDSAMYFCASSDERYEQYFGPGTRLTVT.

The V call is TRBV5-6, the J call TRBJ2-3; D remains unclear. The germline CDR1 and CDR2 sequences are SGHDT and YYEEEE. Trimming took off 3 bases at V and 8 bases at J, with 10 bases between the two ends. This CDR3 is 12 amino acids long. The CDR3 loop reads CASSSPRGTQYF. Written as DNA, the CDR3 is TGTGCCAGCAGCTCCCCCCGCGGTACGCAGTATTTT.

The genes are TRBV6-5 and TRBJ1-4; D is possibly TRBD1 (5 bases). CDR1 MNHEY and CDR2 SVGAGI come from the germline V gene. This CDR3 has 14 residues. V was cut by 6 bases and J by 8 bases, with 16 bases left in between. The CDR3 DNA is TGTGCCAGCAGCCCCCCTGGGGCGCAAGAAAAACTGTTTTTT. Protein: CASSPPGAQEKLFF.

Notes on this clone: At one of its ends the junction is not consistent with the germline gene, which may arise from a read error. Within the sample, other DNA sequences also encode this same CDR3. The chain is built from TRBV7-2 and TRBJ2-7; 11 bases align to TRBD2. This CDR3 has 17 amino acids. Germline loops: CDR1 SGHTA, CDR2 FQGNSA. CDR3: CASSLVTSGGSPYEQYF. In nucleotides, the CDR3 is TGCGCCAGCAGCTTAGTCACTAGCGGGGGCTCCCCCTACGAGCAGTACTTC.

The gene calls are TRBV6-6 and TRBJ2-2; the match to TRBD2 covers 10 bases. From germline, CDR1 is MNHNY and CDR2 SVGAGI (reference sequence). The CDR3 spans 15 residues. The trim removed 4 bases at V and 1 base at J, leaving 0 bases unmatched. CDR3 sequence reads: CASSWTSGNTGELFF. CDR3 DNA sequence: TGTGCCAGCAGTTGGACTAGCGGGAACACCGGGGAGCTGTTTTTT.

This clone has just a few counts. The chain has TRBV7-2 and TRBJ2-7; TRBD1 matches 9 bases. CDR3 length: 13 residues. J was trimmed by 2 bases and V by 5 bases; bases with no gene match: 1. The germline V gene encodes CDR1 SGHTA and CDR2 FQGNSA. CDR3: CASSRQGAYEQYF. The CDR3 DNA is TGTGCCAGCAGCAGACAGGGGGCCTACGAGCAGTACTTC.

The chain has TRBV18 and TRBJ1-4, with D possibly being TRBD1 (6 bases). V was shortened by 4 bases and J by 4 bases, with 13 bases between the two germline ends. The CDR3 consists of 15 residues. Germline V gene sequence: CDR1 KGHSH, CDR2 LQKENI. CDR3 in amino acids: CASSHRQANNEKLFF. The DNA of the CDR3 is TGTGCCAGCTCACATCGACAGGCTAATAATGAAAAACTGTTTTTT.

J is TRBJ2-3 and V is TRBV6-5, with TRBD1 identical over 10 bases. From germline, CDR1 is MNHEY and CDR2 SVGAGI. Trimming cost V 2 bases and J 1 base; bases outside gene matches: 3. The CDR3 totals 16 residues. As DNA, the CDR3 is TGTGCCAGCAGTTACCACGGGACAGGGGGCACAGATACGCAGTATTTT. Protein product: CASSYHGTGGTDTQYF.